One and the same sample provided the 30 T cell receptor beta chains below, sequenced in a study of T cell responses to AZD1222 COVID-19 vaccine. Here immunoSEQ multiplex PCR was the method, and the copy in TCRdb shows in-frame clones only, minus some. The table has 75,000 to 90,000 clones, around 86% seen once. The starting material was peripheral blood, obtained on day 0 of AZD1222 vaccination. These receptors were obtained from an adult in good health.

The V call is TRBV7-2, the J call TRBJ2-1, with 8 bases aligning to TRBD2. V dropped 5 bases and J dropped 8; count of bases not matched to a gene: 11. Germline CDR1 and CDR2: SGHTA and FQGNSA. The CDR3 sequence is 15 residues long. In DNA form, the CDR3 reads TGTGCCAGCAGCCCTCCGGAGCGGGGGAGCCATGAGCAGTTCTTC. It is translated as CASSPPERGSHEQFF.

The chain uses TRBV5-8 and TRBJ2-5; no reliable D call. Germline CDR1 and CDR2: SGHTS and YDEGEE. Trimming stripped 2 bases from V and 5 bases from J, with 4 bases between. The CDR3 has 11 residues. This chain's CDR3 is CASSLEETQYF. CDR3 bases: TGTGCCAGCAGCTTAGAGGAGACCCAGTACTTC.

CDR3 residues: CASSPNGVGNTIYF. CDR3 nucleotides: TGCGCCAGCAGCCCTAACGGGGTTGGAAACACCATATATTTT. J is TRBJ1-3 and V is TRBV5-1, with D unclear. The ends were cut back, 4 bases at V and 3 bases at J, with 11 bases in the middle. Germline V lookup: CDR1 SGHRS, CDR2 YFSETQ. The CDR3 extends over 14 amino acids. Looking up the rest from reference TRBV5-1 and TRBJ1-3 gives the full variable domain: KAGVTQTPRYLIKTRGQQVTLSCSPISGHRSVSWYQQTPGQGLQFLFEYFSETQRNKGNFPGRFSGRQFSNSRSEMNVSTLELGDSALYLCASSPNGVGNTIYFGEGSWLTVV.

On this clone: A junction boundary mismatches the germline segment, possibly from a read error. In DNA form, the CDR3 reads TGTGCTAGCAGCTTCATCCCAGGGGGCTGGCGGGGGGTTAGTGGCTACACCTTC. Its protein product is CASSFIPGGWRGVSGYTF. V is TRBV7-7 and J is TRBJ1-2; 8 bases agree with TRBD1. Germline V lookup: CDR1 SSHAT, CDR2 FNYEAQ (reference sequence). This CDR3 comprises 18 residues.

V gene TRBV18 combines with J gene TRBJ1-1; 7 positions match TRBD1. The CDR3 has 13 amino acids. V gave up 3 bases and J gave up 8 bases; unmatched junction bases: 6. The germline V gene has CDR1 KGHSH and CDR2 LQKENI. CDR3 sequence reads: CASSPGTAREAFF. CDR3 sequence (DNA): TGTGCCAGCTCACCGGGGACAGCCCGGGAAGCTTTCTTT.

Points on this clone: This specimen includes other DNA sequences encoding the same CDR3. This rearrangement joins TRBV12-3 or TRBV12-4 to TRBJ1-1; the D gene is possibly TRBD1 (5 bases). The CDR3 runs 13 residues. V was trimmed by 6 bases and J by 1 base, leaving 9 bases between them. The CDR3 sequence is CASSPQGNTEAFF. The CDR3 DNA reads TGTGCCAGCAGCCCGCAGGGGAACACTGAAGCTTTCTTT.

The chain's CDR3 is CASSQQGFSYEQYF. In DNA, the CDR3 is TGTGCCAGCAGCCAACAGGGGTTTTCCTACGAGCAGTACTTC. This chain connects TRBV3-1 (or the pseudogene TRBV3-2) to TRBJ2-7, with D possibly TRBD1 on 6 matching bases. Germline CDR1 LGHDT, CDR2 YNNKEL (reference sequence). Deletions cut 2 bases from V and 1 base from J, with 9 bases between. CDR3 size: 14 residues.

The rearrangement uses TRBV19 and TRBJ1-1, with 8 positions matching TRBD1. The CDR3 contains 15 residues. Per the germline V gene, CDR1 is LNHDA and CDR2 is SQIVND (reference sequence). Trimming took 7 bases from V and 4 from J; bases not matched to a gene: 11. The CDR3 loop is CASIGFGQGVTEAFF. Here the CDR3 DNA reads TGTGCCAGTATAGGTTTTGGACAGGGCGTCACTGAAGCTTTCTTT.

The chain employs TRBV12-5 and TRBJ1-6; D is undetermined. Germline CDR1 LGHNT, CDR2 FRNRAP. This CDR3 comprises 14 residues. The V gene lost 6 bases and the J gene lost 8 bases, with 14 bases spanning the gap. The CDR3 reads CASGTNGQYSPLHF. The CDR3 nucleotides read TGTGCTAGTGGGACAAATGGTCAATATTCACCCCTCCACTTT.

V is TRBV29-1 and J is TRBJ2-5; TRBD1 matches at 7 bases. There are 13 residues in the CDR3. J lost 0 bases, V lost 6 bases, and 4 bases had no gene match. The germline CDR1 and CDR2 sequences are SQVTM and ANQGSEA. DNA of the CDR3: TGCAGCGTGACGGGGACAGACCAAGAGACCCAGTACTTC. This gives the protein CSVTGTDQETQYF. The entire variable domain, with the rest obtained from reference TRBV29-1 and TRBJ2-5, is as follows: SAVISQKPSRDICQRGTSLTIQCQVDSQVTMMFWYRQQPGQSLTLIATANQGSEATYESGFVIDKFPISRPNLTFSTLTVSNMSPEDSSIYLCSVTGTDQETQYFGPGTRLLVL.

This clone showed up just a few times. The gene calls are TRBV10-3 and TRBJ1-6; the match to TRBD1 covers 9 bases. Losses at the gene ends were 5 bases for V and 7 bases for J; bases not matched to a gene: 6. Germline CDR1 is ENHRY and CDR2 is SYGVKD. The CDR3 is made up of 15 amino acids. The CDR3 DNA is TGTGCCATCAGTACAGGGGGCGCGGGGAATTCACCCCTCCACTTT. Amino acids: CAISTGGAGNSPLHF.

The chain links TRBV30 to TRBJ1-1; D possibly corresponds to TRBD1 (6 bases). Germline V lookup: CDR1 GTSNPN, CDR2 SVGIG (reference sequence). CDR3 length equals 17 residues. Deletions cut 0 bases from V and 5 bases from J, with 22 bases between. The DNA for the CDR3 is TGTGCCTGGAGTGTAGAGGTCCCGCTGCACAGGGATACTGAAGCTTTCTTT. It codes for CAWSVEVPLHRDTEAFF. The variable domain in full, completed from reference TRBV30 and TRBJ1-1, reads SQTIHQWPATLVQPVGSPLSLECTVEGTSNPNLYWYRQAAGRGLQLLFYSVGIGQISSEVPQNLSASRPQDRQFILSSKKLLLSDSGFYLCAWSVEVPLHRDTEAFFGQGTRLTVV.

The chain has TRBV7-9 and TRBJ1-4; D gene unclear. The CDR3 is 16 residues long. Trimming left V 5 bases short and J 7 bases short, with 20 bases between. Germline lookup yields CDR1 SEHNR and CDR2 FQNEAQ (reference sequence). The CDR3 DNA sequence: TGTGCCAGCAGCCTAGATGGAGGACCCTGGGTTGAAAAACTGTTTTTT. It yields the protein CASSLDGGPWVEKLFF.

V is TRBV24-1 and J is TRBJ2-3, with 14 bases matching TRBD2. V trimming: 9 bases; J trimming: 3 bases; junction bases outside the gene matches: 1. Germline V gene lookup returns CDR1 KGHDR and CDR2 SFDVKD. The CDR3 consists of 14 residues. CDR3 sequence (DNA): TGTGCCACCGGGACTAGCGGGAGTACAGATACGCAGTATTTT. Residues: CATGTSGSTDTQYF.

The CDR3 sequence: CSVGSSGGTDTQYF. Here the CDR3 DNA reads TGCAGCGTTGGTTCGTCGGGGGGTACAGATACGCAGTATTTT. The chain links TRBV29-1 to TRBJ2-3, with TRBD2 identical over 7 bases. In germline, CDR1 is SQVTM, CDR2 ANQGSEA. The CDR3 length is 14 residues. V lost 4 bases and J lost 3; bases outside the gene matches: 7.

V is TRBV5-8 and J is TRBJ2-5; D remains unclear. Trimming removed 0 bases from V and 4 bases from J, with 10 bases in between. Germline CDR1 SGHTS, CDR2 YDEGEE. The CDR3 is 14 residues long. The CDR3 DNA sequence: TGTGCCAGCAGCTTGGTCGCCACAAGAGAGACCCAGTACTTC. It is translated as CASSLVATRETQYF.

V is TRBV4-3 and J is TRBJ2-7; D gene ambiguous. The CDR3 loop spans 14 amino acids. Trimming removed 0 bases at V and 0 bases at J, with 6 bases between. From germline, CDR1 is LGHNA and CDR2 YSLEER. The CDR3 DNA reads as TGCGCCAGCAGCCAAGATTCTTCCTCCTACGAGCAGTACTTC. As protein: CASSQDSSSYEQYF.

The genes are TRBV29-1 and TRBJ2-2; 14 bases map to TRBD2. Germline values: CDR1 SQVTM, CDR2 ANQGSEA. Trimming removed 7 bases from V and 8 bases from J; junction bases left unmatched: 6. This CDR3 comprises 14 residues. CDR3 coding DNA: TGCAGCGCTCGGACTAGCGGGGGGAGTGGGGAGCTGTTTTTT. It is translated as CSARTSGGSGELFF.

This sequence joins TRBV5-4 and TRBJ2-7; a possible D gene is TRBD1 (6 bases). The V gene lost 5 bases and the J gene lost 3 bases, with 15 bases spanning the gap. CDR3 length equals 14 residues. Germline values: CDR1 SGHNT, CDR2 YYREEE (reference sequence). CDR3 amino acids: CASRDGDTNYEQYF. The CDR3, as DNA: TGTGCCAGCAGGGATGGGGACACTAACTACGAGCAGTACTTC.

The rearrangement links TRBV5-1 to TRBJ2-7; tentatively, D is TRBD1 or TRBD2 (6 bases each). Trimming took off 3 bases at V and 0 bases at J, with 13 bases between the two ends. Germline V CDR1 and CDR2: SGHRS, YFSETQ. This CDR3 region has 15 residues. The CDR3: CASSSTGGRSYEQYF. The DNA of the CDR3 is TGCGCCAGCAGCTCCACTGGGGGGCGCTCCTACGAGCAGTACTTC.

In this sample, this clone turned up once. The genes are TRBV21-1 and TRBJ2-1; the D call of TRBD2 is as the table states it, not checked on the DNA. TRBV21-1 is classified as a pseudogene. CDR3 size: 15 residues. CDR3 loop: CASSKARSVYNEQFF. CDR3 in DNA: TGTGCCAGCAGCAAAGCAAGAAGCGTTTACAATGAGCAGTTCTTC.

V gene TRBV5-1 combines with J gene TRBJ2-5, with D possibly TRBD2 on 7 matching bases. The CDR3 is made up of 15 amino acids. Germline CDR1 and CDR2: SGHRS and YFSETQ. V shed 2 bases and J shed 1 base, with 12 bases lying between them. CDR3: CASSLRGGAQETQYF. The CDR3 nucleotides read TGCGCCAGCAGCTTACGAGGGGGGGCCCAAGAGACCCAGTACTTC.

The chain links TRBV7-2 to TRBJ2-6; TRBD2 is a possible D gene (6 bases). The CDR3 is 17 amino acids. V was pared by 4 bases and J by 0 bases, with 13 bases between. The V gene's germline CDR1 is SGHTA and CDR2 FQGNSA. The CDR3 sequence: CASSSMMGGSGANVLTF. In DNA form, the CDR3 reads TGTGCCAGCAGCTCCATGATGGGGGGCTCTGGGGCCAACGTCCTGACTTTC.

This chain uses TRBV5-4 with TRBJ1-1; D unresolved. Looked up from germline, CDR1 is SGHNT and CDR2 is YYREEE (reference sequence). The CDR3 extends over 15 amino acids. With 3 bases removed from V and 1 base from J, the gap between germline ends came to 13 bases. CDR3 amino acids: CASSSPEWGNTEAFF. For the CDR3, the DNA is TGTGCCAGCAGCTCCCCCGAATGGGGGAACACTGAAGCTTTCTTT.

CDR3 residues: CASSADGGNTGELFF. The CDR3 bases are TGTGCCAGCAGTGCAGATGGAGGGAACACCGGGGAGCTGTTTTTT. The chain joins TRBV2 to TRBJ2-2; tentatively, D is TRBD2 (5 bases). This CDR3 has 15 amino acids. Germline V lookup: CDR1 SNHLY, CDR2 FYNNEI. The V gene lost 4 bases and the J gene lost 1 base, with 10 bases spanning the gap.

Only one count was recorded for this clone. The V call is TRBV19, the J call TRBJ1-2; 9 positions match TRBD1. CDR3 length: 17 residues. J gave up 0 bases and V 5 bases, and 10 bases lay outside the gene matches. CDR1 and CDR2 from the germline V gene are LNHDA and SQIVND (reference sequence). The CDR3 DNA reads as TGTGCCAGTAGTCCCGCCGGACAGGGGAGGACTAACTATGGCTACACCTTC. This gives the protein CASSPAGQGRTNYGYTF.

The gene calls are TRBV3-1 (or the pseudogene TRBV3-2) and TRBJ2-7; 8 bases match TRBD2. Losses at the gene ends were 8 bases for V and 3 bases for J; bases not matched to a gene: 6. Per the germline V gene, CDR1 is LGHDT and CDR2 is YNNKEL (reference sequence). The CDR3 spans 13 residues. This chain's CDR3 is CASALSGGYEQYF. The CDR3 bases are TGTGCCAGCGCTCTGAGCGGGGGCTACGAGCAGTACTTC.

V and J are TRBV7-9 and TRBJ1-4; the D is unclear. V dropped 3 bases and J dropped 10 bases, with 12 bases sitting between them. This CDR3 has 13 amino acids. Germline lookup yields CDR1 SEHNR and CDR2 FQNEAQ (reference sequence). CDR3 protein: CASSLDQGGKLFF. The CDR3 DNA is TGTGCCAGCAGCTTGGACCAAGGTGGAAAACTGTTTTTT.

Points on this clone: Within the sample, other DNA sequences also encode this same CDR3. The genes are TRBV6-1 and TRBJ2-1; 12 bases agree with TRBD2. The ends lost 2 bases at V and 4 bases at J; junction bases unmatched: 0. The CDR3 runs 15 residues. Germline values: CDR1 MNHNS, CDR2 SASEGT. CDR3 region: CASSELAGGYNEQFF. DNA for the CDR3: TGTGCCAGCAGTGAACTAGCGGGAGGGTACAATGAGCAGTTCTTC.

This clone appeared once. The chain couples TRBV7-8 to TRBJ2-1; D might be TRBD2 (6 bases). V lost 2 bases and J 2 bases, leaving 19 bases between the germline ends. Looked up from germline, CDR1 is SGHVS and CDR2 is FQNEAQ. The CDR3 runs to 18 residues. The CDR3 loop reads CASSLRIRGSGAYNEQFF. The DNA for the CDR3 is TGTGCCAGCAGCTTAAGAATTCGGGGATCGGGGGCCTACAATGAGCAGTTCTTC.